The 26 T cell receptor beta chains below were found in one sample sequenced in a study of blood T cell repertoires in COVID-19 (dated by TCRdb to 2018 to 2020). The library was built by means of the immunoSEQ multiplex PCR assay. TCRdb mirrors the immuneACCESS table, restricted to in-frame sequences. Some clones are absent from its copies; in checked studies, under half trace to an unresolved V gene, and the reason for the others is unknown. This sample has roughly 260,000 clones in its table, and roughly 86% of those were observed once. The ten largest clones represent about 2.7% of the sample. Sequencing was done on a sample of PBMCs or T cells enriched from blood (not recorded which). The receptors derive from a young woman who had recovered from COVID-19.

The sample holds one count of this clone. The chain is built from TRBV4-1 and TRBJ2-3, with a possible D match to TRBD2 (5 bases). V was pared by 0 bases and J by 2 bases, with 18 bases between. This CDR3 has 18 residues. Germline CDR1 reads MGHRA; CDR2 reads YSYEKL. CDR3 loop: CASSQDLGYWENTDTQYF. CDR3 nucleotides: TGCGCCAGCAGCCAAGATCTAGGCTATTGGGAGAACACAGATACGCAGTATTTT.

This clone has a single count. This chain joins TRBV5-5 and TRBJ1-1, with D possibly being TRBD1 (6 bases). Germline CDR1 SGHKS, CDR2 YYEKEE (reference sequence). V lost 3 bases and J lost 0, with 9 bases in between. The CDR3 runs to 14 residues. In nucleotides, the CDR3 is TGTGCCAGCAGCTCGGGACACTTGAACACTGAAGCTTTCTTT. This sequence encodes CASSSGHLNTEAFF.

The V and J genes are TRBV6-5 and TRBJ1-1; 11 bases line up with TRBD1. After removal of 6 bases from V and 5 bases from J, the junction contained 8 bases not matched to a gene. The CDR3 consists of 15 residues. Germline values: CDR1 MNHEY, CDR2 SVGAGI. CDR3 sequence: CASRADRGLGTEAFF. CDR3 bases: TGTGCCAGCAGAGCGGACAGGGGGCTTGGGACTGAAGCTTTCTTT.

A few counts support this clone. Here the CDR3 DNA reads TGTGCCAGCAGTGGGAGGGGTGTTGTGACTGAAGCTTTCTTT. Encoded protein: CASSGRGVVTEAFF. J is TRBJ1-1 and V is TRBV27; possible D gene TRBD1, 5 bases. CDR3 length: 14 amino acids. Per the germline V gene, CDR1 is MNHEY and CDR2 is SMNVEV (reference sequence). V shed 5 bases and J shed 5 bases, with 15 bases lying between them.

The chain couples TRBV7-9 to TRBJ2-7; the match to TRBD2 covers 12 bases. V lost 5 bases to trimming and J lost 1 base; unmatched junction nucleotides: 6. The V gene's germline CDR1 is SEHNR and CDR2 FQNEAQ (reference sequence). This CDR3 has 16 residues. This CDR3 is CASSRLAGAGSYEQYF. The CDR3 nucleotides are TGTGCCAGCAGCCGACTAGCGGGAGCTGGTTCCTACGAGCAGTACTTC.

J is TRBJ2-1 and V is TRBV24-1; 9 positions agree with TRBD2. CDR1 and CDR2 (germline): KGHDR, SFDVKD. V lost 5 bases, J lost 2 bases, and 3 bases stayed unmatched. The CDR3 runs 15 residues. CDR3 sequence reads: CATSGVAGAYNEQFF. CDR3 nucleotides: TGTGCCACCAGTGGTGTAGCGGGAGCCTACAATGAGCAGTTCTTC.

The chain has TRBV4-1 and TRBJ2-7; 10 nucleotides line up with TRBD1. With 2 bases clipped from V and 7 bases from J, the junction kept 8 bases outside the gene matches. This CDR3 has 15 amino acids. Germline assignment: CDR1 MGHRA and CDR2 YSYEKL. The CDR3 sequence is CASSQFLGQGIEQYF. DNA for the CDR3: TGCGCCAGCAGCCAATTTCTGGGACAGGGGATTGAGCAGTACTTC.

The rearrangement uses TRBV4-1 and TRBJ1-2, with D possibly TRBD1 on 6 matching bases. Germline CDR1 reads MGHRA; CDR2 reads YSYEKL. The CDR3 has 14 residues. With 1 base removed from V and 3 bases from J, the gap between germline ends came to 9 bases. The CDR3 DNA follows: TGCGCCAGCAGCCAAGGACAGGACGACTATGGCTACACCTTC. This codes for CASSQGQDDYGYTF.

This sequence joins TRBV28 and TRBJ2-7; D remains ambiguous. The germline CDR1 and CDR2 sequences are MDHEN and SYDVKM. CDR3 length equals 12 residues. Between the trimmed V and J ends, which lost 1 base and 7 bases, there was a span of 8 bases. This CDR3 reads CASSLYPGEQYF. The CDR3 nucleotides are TGTGCCAGCAGTTTATACCCCGGGGAGCAGTACTTC.

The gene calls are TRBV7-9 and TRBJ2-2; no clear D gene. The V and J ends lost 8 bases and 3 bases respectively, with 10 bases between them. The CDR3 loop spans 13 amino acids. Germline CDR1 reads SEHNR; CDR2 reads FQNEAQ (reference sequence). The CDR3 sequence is CASLSGDTGELFF. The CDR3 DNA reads TGTGCCAGCTTGTCAGGCGACACCGGGGAGCTGTTTTTT.

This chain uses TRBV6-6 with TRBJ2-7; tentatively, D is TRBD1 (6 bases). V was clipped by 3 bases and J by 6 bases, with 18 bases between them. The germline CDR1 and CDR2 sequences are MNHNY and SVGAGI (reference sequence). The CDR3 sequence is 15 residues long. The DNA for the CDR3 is TGTGCCAGCAGTTATGGTCAGGGGACGGCGGCCGAGCAGTACTTC. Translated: CASSYGQGTAAEQYF.

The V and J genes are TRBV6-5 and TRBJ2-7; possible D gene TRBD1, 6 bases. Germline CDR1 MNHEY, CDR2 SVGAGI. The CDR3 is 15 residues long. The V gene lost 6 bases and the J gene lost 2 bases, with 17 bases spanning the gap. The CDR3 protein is CASRPEGTTTYEQYF. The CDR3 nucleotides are TGTGCCAGCAGACCAGAAGGGACAACGACCTACGAGCAGTACTTC.

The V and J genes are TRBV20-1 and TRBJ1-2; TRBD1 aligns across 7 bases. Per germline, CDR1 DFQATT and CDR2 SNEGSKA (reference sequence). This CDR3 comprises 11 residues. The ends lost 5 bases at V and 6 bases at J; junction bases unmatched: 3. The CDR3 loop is CSAETGHGYTF. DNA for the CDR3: TGCAGTGCTGAGACAGGGCATGGCTACACCTTC.

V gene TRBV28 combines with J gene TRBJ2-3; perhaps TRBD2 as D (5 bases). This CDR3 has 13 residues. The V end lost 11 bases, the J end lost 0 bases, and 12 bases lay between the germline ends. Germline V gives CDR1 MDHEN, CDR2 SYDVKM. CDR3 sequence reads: CAGQRESTDTQYF. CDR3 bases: TGTGCCGGGCAGAGGGAGAGCACAGATACGCAGTATTTT.

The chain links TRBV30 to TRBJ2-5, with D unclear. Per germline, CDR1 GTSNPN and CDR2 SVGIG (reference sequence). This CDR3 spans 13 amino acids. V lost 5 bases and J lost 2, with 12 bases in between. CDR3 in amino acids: CAWQTLTQETQYF. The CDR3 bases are TGTGCCTGGCAAACCCTAACTCAAGAGACCCAGTACTTC. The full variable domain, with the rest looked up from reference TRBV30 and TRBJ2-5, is SQTIHQWPATLVQPVGSPLSLECTVEGTSNPNLYWYRQAAGRGLQLLFYSVGIGQISSEVPQNLSASRPQDRQFILSSKKLLLSDSGFYLCAWQTLTQETQYFGPGTRLLVL.

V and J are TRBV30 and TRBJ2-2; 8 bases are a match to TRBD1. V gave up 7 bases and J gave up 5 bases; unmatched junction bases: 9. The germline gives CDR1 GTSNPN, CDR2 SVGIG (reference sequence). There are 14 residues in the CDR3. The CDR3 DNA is TGTGCCTTAACCGGGACAGGACTAACCGGGGAGCTGTTTTTT. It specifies CALTGTGLTGELFF.

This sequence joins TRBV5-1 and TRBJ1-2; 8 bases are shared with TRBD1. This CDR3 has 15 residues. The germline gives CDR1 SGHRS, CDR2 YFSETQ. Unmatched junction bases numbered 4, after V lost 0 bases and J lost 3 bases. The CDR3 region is CASSLGTGRHYGYTF. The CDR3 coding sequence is TGCGCCAGCAGCTTGGGGACAGGGCGGCACTATGGCTACACCTTC. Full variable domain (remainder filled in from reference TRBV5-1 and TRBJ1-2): KAGVTQTPRYLIKTRGQQVTLSCSPISGHRSVSWYQQTPGQGLQFLFEYFSETQRNKGNFPGRFSGRQFSNSRSEMNVSTLELGDSALYLCASSLGTGRHYGYTFGSGTRLTVV.

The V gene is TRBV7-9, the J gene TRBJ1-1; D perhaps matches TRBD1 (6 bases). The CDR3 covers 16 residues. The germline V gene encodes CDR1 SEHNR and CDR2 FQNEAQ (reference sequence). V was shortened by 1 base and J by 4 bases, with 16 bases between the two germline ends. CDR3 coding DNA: TGTGCCAGCAGCTTAGGGAACTACAGGGTCAGCACTGAAGCTTTCTTT. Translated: CASSLGNYRVSTEAFF.

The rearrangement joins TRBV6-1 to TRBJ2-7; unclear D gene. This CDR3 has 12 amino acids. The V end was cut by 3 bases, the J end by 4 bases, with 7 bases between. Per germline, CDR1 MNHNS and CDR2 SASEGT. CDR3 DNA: TGTGCCAGCAGTGACGGGTTATACGAGCAGTACTTC. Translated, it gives CASSDGLYEQYF.

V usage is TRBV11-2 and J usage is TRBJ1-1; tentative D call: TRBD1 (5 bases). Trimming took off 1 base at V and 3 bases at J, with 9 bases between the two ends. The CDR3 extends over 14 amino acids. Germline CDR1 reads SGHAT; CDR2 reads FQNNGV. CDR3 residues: CASSLGGWDTEAFF. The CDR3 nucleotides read TGTGCCAGCAGCTTAGGGGGCTGGGACACTGAAGCTTTCTTT.

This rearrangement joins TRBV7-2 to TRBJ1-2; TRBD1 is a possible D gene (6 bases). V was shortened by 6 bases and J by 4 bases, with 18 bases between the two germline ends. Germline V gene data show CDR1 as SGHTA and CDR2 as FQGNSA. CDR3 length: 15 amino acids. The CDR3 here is CASSKRGGLSYGYTF. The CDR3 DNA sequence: TGTGCCAGCAGTAAAAGGGGGGGGCTGAGCTATGGCTACACCTTC.

This chain's CDR3 is CASGLVSSGFTEAFF. As DNA, the CDR3 is TGTGCTAGTGGTTTGGTATCTTCCGGGTTCACTGAAGCTTTCTTT. The V gene is TRBV12-5, the J gene TRBJ1-1, with D hard to call. The V end lost 0 bases, the J end lost 4 bases, and 12 bases lay between the germline ends. The CDR3 runs 15 residues. Per the germline V gene, CDR1 is LGHNT and CDR2 is FRNRAP. The full variable domain, with the rest looked up from reference TRBV12-5 and TRBJ1-1, is DARVTQTPRHKVTEMGQEVTMRCQPILGHNTVFWYRQTMMQGLELLAYFRNRAPLDDSGMPKDRFSAEMPDATLATLKIQPSEPRDSAVYFCASGLVSSGFTEAFFGQGTRLTVV.

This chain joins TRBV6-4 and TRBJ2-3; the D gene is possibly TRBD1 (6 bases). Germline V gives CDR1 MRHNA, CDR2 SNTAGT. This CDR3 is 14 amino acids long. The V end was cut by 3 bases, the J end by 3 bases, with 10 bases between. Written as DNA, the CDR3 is TGTGCCAGCAGTGAAGGGGGACCTACAGATACGCAGTATTTT. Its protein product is CASSEGGPTDTQYF.

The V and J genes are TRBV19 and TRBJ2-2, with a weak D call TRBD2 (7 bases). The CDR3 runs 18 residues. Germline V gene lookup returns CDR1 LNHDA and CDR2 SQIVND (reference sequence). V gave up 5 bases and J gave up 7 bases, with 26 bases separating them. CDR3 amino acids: CASSLIIRAGAGVGELFF. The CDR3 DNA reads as TGTGCCAGTAGTCTAATAATAAGGGCGGGGGCTGGTGTCGGGGAGCTGTTTTTT.

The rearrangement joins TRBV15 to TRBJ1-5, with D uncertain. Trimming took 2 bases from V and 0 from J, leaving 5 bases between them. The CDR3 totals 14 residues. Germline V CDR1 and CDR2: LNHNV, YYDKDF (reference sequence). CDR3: CATSRKHSNQPQHF. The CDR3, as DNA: TGTGCCACCAGCAGAAAACATAGCAATCAGCCCCAGCATTTT.

CDR3 nucleotides: TGCGCCAGCAGCCTGGGACTAGACTACAATGAGCAGTTCTTC. This codes for CASSLGLDYNEQFF. The V and J genes are TRBV5-1 and TRBJ2-1; 8 nucleotides match TRBD2. The CDR3 length is 14 residues. The ends lost 4 bases at V and 3 bases at J; junction bases unmatched: 3. From germline, CDR1 is SGHRS and CDR2 YFSETQ. Together with reference TRBV5-1 and TRBJ2-1, the CDR3 gives the full variable domain: KAGVTQTPRYLIKTRGQQVTLSCSPISGHRSVSWYQQTPGQGLQFLFEYFSETQRNKGNFPGRFSGRQFSNSRSEMNVSTLELGDSALYLCASSLGLDYNEQFFGPGTRLTVL.